The sequence of this T cell receptor beta chain was determined in a study of human T cells and chemical hapten exposure. Study-level information: Variability of per-sample TCR yields stemmed mainly from small differences in pooled library volume. Study outcomes and limitations: In the PT1 data, expanded TCR counts showed a positive correlation with patch test score.

The time point here: patch test 3, about 24 weeks after DPC sensitization. The treatment denotes: therapeutic diphenylcyclopropenone sensitization with weekly scalp DPC. Researchers sampled blood before each patch test went on. V was clipped by 6 bases and J by 0 bases, with 14 bases between them. Germline assignment: CDR1 SNHLY and CDR2 FYNNEI. The CDR3 is made up of 15 amino acids. This clonotype was recorded at least ten times. Its antigen is still unknown. Under the authors' procedure: Samples had a median of around 88,000 TCRs, ranging roughly 23,224 to 750,000. One entry per CDR3 protein results from TCRdb running MiXCR on the RACE reads. The authors' filters were not applied to this entry. The data contain more than 70,000 distinct CDR3 sequences, approximately 11% of them singletons.

The chain recombines TRBV2 with TRBJ1-1; a weak D match, TRBD1 (6 bases). The starting material was whole blood, obtained in connection with sensitization to the hapten diphenylcyclopropenone (DPC). The TCR comes from a woman aged 30 to 39 with alopecia areata. Some clones in this sample may be carry-over from other donors' samples. The CDR3 nucleotides are TGTGCCAGCAGAGCGACAGGATCGGTGAACACTGAAGCTTTCTTT. This encodes CASRATGSVNTEAFF.